This T cell receptor (beta chain) was identified in a study of T cell responses to AZD1222 COVID-19 vaccine. As for this clone: Antigen specificity is unknown.

Findings and limits, study-wide: Regions 160-218 and 743-854 dominated among vaccine-associated CD4 TCRs spanning spike. White British people made up most donors, females outnumbered males, and clonal diversity was possibly underestimated. Close to half of all spike-specific TCRs reportedly target regions of the variants that are unmutated.

The CDR3 has 15 amino acids. CDR1 and CDR2 (germline): SGHTA, FQGNSA. V lost 7 bases, J lost 10 bases, and 12 bases stayed unmatched. Only in-frame clones appear in the TCRdb table, and some are missing; sequencing was by immunoSEQ multiplex PCR. The table records some 180,000 clones, around 85% of them present only once. This chain links TRBV7-2 with TRBJ1-6, with TRBD1 identical over 8 bases. The sample was peripheral blood, taken 28 days after the second AZD1222 dose. The receptor was derived from an adult who received the AZD1222 COVID-19 vaccine. CDR3 DNA sequence: TGTGCCAGCACCCGTAACAGGGGGAATGGATCACCCCTCCACTTT. This gives the protein CASTRNRGNGSPLHF.